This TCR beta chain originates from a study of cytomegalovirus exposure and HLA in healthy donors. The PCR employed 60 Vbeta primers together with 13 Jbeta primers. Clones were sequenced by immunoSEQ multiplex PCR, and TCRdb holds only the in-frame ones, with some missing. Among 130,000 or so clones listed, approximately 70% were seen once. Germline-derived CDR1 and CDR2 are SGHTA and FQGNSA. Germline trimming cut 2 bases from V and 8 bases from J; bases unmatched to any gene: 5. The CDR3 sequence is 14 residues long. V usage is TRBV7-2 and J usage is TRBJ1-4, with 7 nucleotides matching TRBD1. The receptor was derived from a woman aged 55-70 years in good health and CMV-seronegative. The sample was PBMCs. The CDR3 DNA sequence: TGTGCCAGCAGCTTAAGTGCAGGGGGAGAAAAACTGTTTTTT. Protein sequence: CASSLSAGGEKLFF. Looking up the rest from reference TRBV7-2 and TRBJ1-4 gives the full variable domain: GAGVSQSPSNKVTEKGKDVELRCDPISGHTALYWYRQSLGQGLEFLIYFQGNSAPDKSGLPSDRFSAERTGGSVSTLTIQRTQQEDSAVYLCASSLSAGGEKLFFGSGTQLSVL.